What follows is one T cell receptor beta chain and its context. Sequence at one end of the junction differs from germline and may be a read error. The CDR3 has 16 amino acids. The germline gives CDR1 SGHNT, CDR2 YYREEE (reference sequence). Sequenced by immunoSEQ multiplex PCR; TCRdb stores in-frame clones only, minus some. The sample lists over 60,000 clones, roughly nine tenths seen once, with under 3% in the top ten. The sample is drawn from a study of T cell changes during pregnancy in multiple sclerosis. The genes are TRBV5-4 and TRBJ2-5; the D gene is possibly TRBD2 (5 bases). The receptor's source is a female donor with multiple sclerosis, enrolled in a pregnancy study. The input for sequencing was peripheral blood, taken in the first trimester of pregnancy. CDR3 sequence reads: CASSLGGGGLGETQYF. The CDR3 bases are TGTGCCAGCAGTTTGGGCGGAGGCGGCTTGGGAGAGACCCAGTACTTC.